This T cell receptor beta chain was identified during a study of identical twins. This clonotype was recorded a few times. V gave up 5 bases and J gave up 7 bases, with 15 bases separating them. Germline V CDR1 and CDR2: SGHAT, FQNNGV. The CDR3 has 13 amino acids. TCRdb called the 5' RACE reads again in MiXCR, with one record for every CDR3 protein. The sample has 690,000 or so distinct CDR3 sequences, less than 10% seen once. These data also featured in a second study, about yellow fever vaccine responses in identical twins. That report notes: Twins' vaccine T cell response reportedly seemed partly convergent, partly personalized.

V usage is TRBV11-2 and J usage is TRBJ2-7; TRBD2 is a possible D gene (5 bases). The specimen sequenced was PBMCs. This TCR was recovered from a woman younger than 35 in good health. The CDR3 is CASSRGFPGEQYF. DNA of the CDR3: TGTGCCAGCAGCCGCGGGTTCCCGGGGGAGCAGTACTTC.